The 2 T cell receptor beta chains below were found in one sample sequenced in a study of cytomegalovirus exposure and HLA in healthy donors. This PCR relied on a set of 60 Vbeta primers and 13 Jbeta primers. Profiling relied on immunoSEQ multiplex PCR, and the TCRdb table lists in-frame clones only, not all of them. The sample is made up of 200,000 to 250,000 clones, and the top ten hold 1.1% of it. The sample consisted of PBMCs. The receptors here all came from a girl aged 2-15 years in good health and CMV-seropositive.

This chain connects TRBV5-5 to TRBJ2-7; 8 bases map to TRBD1. V shed 9 bases, J shed 3 bases, and the junction held 5 bases outside the gene matches. The germline gives CDR1 SGHKS, CDR2 YYEKEE (reference sequence). CDR3 length equals 12 residues. CDR3 nucleotide sequence: TGTGCCACACAGGGGGACCTCTACGAGCAGTACTTC. This encodes CATQGDLYEQYF.

The chain employs TRBV5-1 and TRBJ2-7, with D possibly being TRBD1 (6 bases). The CDR3 sequence is 16 residues long. Germline values: CDR1 SGHRS, CDR2 YFSETQ. With 4 bases removed from V and 2 bases from J, the gap between germline ends came to 19 bases. The CDR3 spells CASSPLLTGEAYEQYF. For the CDR3, the DNA is TGCGCCAGCAGCCCCCTCTTGACAGGTGAGGCCTACGAGCAGTACTTC.